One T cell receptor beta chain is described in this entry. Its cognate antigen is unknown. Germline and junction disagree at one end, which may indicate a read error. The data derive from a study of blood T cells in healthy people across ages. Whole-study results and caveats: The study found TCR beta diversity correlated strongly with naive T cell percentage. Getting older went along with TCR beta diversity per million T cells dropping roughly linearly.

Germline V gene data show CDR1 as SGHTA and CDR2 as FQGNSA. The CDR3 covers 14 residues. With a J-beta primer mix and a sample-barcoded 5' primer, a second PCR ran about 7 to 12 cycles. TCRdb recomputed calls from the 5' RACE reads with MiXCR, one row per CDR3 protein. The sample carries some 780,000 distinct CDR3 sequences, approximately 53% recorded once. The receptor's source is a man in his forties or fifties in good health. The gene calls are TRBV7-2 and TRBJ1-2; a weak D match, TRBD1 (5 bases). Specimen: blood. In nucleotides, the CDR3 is TGTGCCAGCAGGATACAGGAAACTAACTATGGCTACATCTTC. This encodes CASRIQETNYGYIF.